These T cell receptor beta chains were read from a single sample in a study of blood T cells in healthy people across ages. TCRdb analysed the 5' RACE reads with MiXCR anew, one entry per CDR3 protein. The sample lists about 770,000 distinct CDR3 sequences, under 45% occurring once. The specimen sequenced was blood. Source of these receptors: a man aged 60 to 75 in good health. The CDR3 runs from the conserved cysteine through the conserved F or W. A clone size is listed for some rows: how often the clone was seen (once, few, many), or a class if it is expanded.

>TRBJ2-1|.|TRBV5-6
CASSLDLAGRYNEQFF
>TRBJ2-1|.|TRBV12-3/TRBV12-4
CASSFQTYNEQFF
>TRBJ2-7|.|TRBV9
CASSPNTYNEQYF
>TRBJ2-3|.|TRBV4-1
CASSPDGAGASTDTQYF
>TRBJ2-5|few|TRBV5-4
CASSSPDRAQETQYF
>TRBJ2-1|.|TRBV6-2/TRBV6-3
CASSSNAGGRGYNEQFF
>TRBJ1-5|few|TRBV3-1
CASSPRGTGGNQPQHF
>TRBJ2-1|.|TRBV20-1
CSALGVTYNEQFF
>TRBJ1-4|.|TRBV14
CASSQDLGAGEKLFF
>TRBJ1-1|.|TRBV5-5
CASSQSQGWMNTEAFF
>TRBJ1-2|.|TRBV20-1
CSARAFRKLGQGQGYSLYGYTF
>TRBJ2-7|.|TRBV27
CASSLRGSQYNEQYF
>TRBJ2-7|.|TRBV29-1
CSVLVGLAGVSYEQYF
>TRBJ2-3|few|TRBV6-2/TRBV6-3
CASSPGLAGDTDTQYF
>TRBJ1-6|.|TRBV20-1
CSARVSGSSSYNSPLHF
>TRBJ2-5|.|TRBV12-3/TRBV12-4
CASSSRGGIGTQYF
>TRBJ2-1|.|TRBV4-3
CASSQVIFRRGHYNEQFF
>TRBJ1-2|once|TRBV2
CASTEEGPLYGYTF
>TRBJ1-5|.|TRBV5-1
CASSLDFGNQPQHF
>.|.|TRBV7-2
CASSFIGGAYNEQYF
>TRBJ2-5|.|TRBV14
CASSQQGGRGETQYF
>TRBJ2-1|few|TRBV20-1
CSASALAGGAEQFF
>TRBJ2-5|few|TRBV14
CASSQDGGSETQYF
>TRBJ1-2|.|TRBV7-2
CASSDIILDGYTF
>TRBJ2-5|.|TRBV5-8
CASRRGRHSQETQYF
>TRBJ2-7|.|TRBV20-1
CSANGDREQYF
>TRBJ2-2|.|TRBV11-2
CASSPGLARVGELFF
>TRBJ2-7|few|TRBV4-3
CASSQGLLDNYEQYF
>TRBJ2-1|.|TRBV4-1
CASSHDTGSSSYNEQFF
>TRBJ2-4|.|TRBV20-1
CSARGVRVGEQYF
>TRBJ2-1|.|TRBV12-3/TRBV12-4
CASSPSGASNEQFF
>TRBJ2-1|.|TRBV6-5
CASSYTQGFGQWEQFF
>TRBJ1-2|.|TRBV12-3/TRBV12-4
CASSDQGYGYTF
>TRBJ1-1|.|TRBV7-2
CASSKGGVLNTEAFF
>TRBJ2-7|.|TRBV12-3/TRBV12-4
CASSYQRQGYEQYF
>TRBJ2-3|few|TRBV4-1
CASSQAGTPGYAQYF
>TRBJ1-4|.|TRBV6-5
CASSYSGGASAILFF
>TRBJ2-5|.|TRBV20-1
CSANGLASETQYF
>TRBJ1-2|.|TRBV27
CASRGTWVDGYTF
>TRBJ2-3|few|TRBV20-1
CSAREAGGSTDTQYF
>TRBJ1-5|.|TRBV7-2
CASSSYGNQPQHF